The TCR beta chain described here comes from a study of control samples from healthy donors and cancer patients. Repertoires were generated with immunoSEQ multiplex PCR, while TCRdb's copy carries only in-frame clones and drops some. The sample lists approximately 150,000 clones; roughly 94% were seen once. This CDR3 is 15 amino acids long. Germline lookup yields CDR1 SGHTA and CDR2 FQGNSA. The V gene end was trimmed by 5 bases and the J gene end by 3 bases; junction bases not matched to a gene: 6. V gene TRBV7-2 combines with J gene TRBJ1-3; 8 bases fit TRBD1. This clonotype was obtained from a man aged 35-49 years in good health. Sequencing was done on a sample of blood. The CDR3 bases are TGTGCCAGCAGCACCCGGACAGGGTATGGAAACACCATATATTTT. It yields the protein CASSTRTGYGNTIYF.